This T cell receptor beta chain was documented in a study of T cells in Graves' hyperthyroidism and ophthalmopathy (dated by TCRdb to between 2018 and 2021). A note on the overall study: Peripheral blood samples were taken at initial diagnosis, before any treatment was given. A discovery cohort of around 98 patients, fewer than 50 with Graves' ophthalmopathy and 55 to 60 with stable Graves' hyperthyroidism, was used to find distinguishing TCR V-J signatures. An independent validation cohort of about 19 hyperthyroidism patients and 17 patients who later progressed to ophthalmopathy tested prospective prediction of ophthalmopathy. For training and testing, the 100 or so patients in the discovery cohort were randomly divided in a 7:3 ratio. Thyroid tissue and blood T-cell repertoires from several Graves' hyperthyroidism patients were also compared in the study. Once sampling was done, hyperthyroidism patients were given methimazole at a starting dose of 30 mg daily, whereas ophthalmopathy patients were given high-dose intravenous methylprednisolone. TCR Vbeta CDR3 sequencing of 135 peripheral blood samples (over 40 ophthalmopathy, 75 to 85 hyperthyroidism and some 17 progressor patients) is reported in the paper. On the study overall, not on this receptor specifically: No statistical method was used to set the sample size in advance, and investigators knew the group allocation. Blood samples also contained most of the expanded thyroid clonotypes (frequency above 0.001), which suggests that blood repertoires may reflect thyroid immune responses. A 13 V-J signature model separated ophthalmopathy from stable hyperthyroidism, with around 88% sensitivity and 81.08% specificity in cross-validation and 80%/75% in testing. In validation, progression to ophthalmopathy was predicted by the model with approximately 67% sensitivity and 72.22% specificity, a median of approximately 6.5 months before onset.

Trimming removed 1 base from V and 7 bases from J, leaving 11 bases between the germline ends. CDR1 is given as SEHNR and CDR2 as FQNEAQ, both from the germline V gene (reference sequence). Including cysteine and phenylalanine, the CDR3 has 15 amino acids. Just CDR3 DNA is preserved here, 45 bases in frame from base 1. As for this clonotype: There is no known antigen for this receptor. Within one base of it there is no much larger clone, and no base qualities were kept.

The TCR beta CDR3 regions were amplified from RNA transcripts. The TCR CDR3 was subjected to a first round of RT-PCR using the HTBI primer set and the Qiagen OneStep RT-PCR kit. Libraries were constructed in a second round of multiplex PCR, after which size selection and purification were carried out. Sequencing of the libraries was done on an Illumina HiSeq2000 using paired-end 100 bp reads. Processing in the source paper ran as follows. SOAPnuke was used to process the raw data, removing reads that contained adapters or uncalled bases, had a mean Phred below 15, or lacked an exact match to the constant primer or identifier. COPE v1.2.5 was used to merge high-quality paired reads, and clonotypes were defined as unique nucleotide sequences. MiTCR v1.1 was used to align clonotypes to the IMGT TRBV, TRBD and TRBJ reference segments. The analysis was restricted to V-J combinations with a frequency above 0.0001, which together covered about 99% of the repertoires. The TCS score was defined as F50 (clonal expansion) divided by E x V (chaos), with BLOSUM62-based TCRdist calculated between CDR3 peptides within each V-J. Welch's t-statistics and random forest reduced roughly 500 V-J features to 13, which were used in a naive Bayes classifier (R e1071). The Morisita-Horn index was used to measure how similar the thyroid and blood repertoires were. TCRdb took the public reads, trimmed them with fastp at Q25, ran MiXCR for clone calling and kept in-frame beta chains. Rows with a matching CDR3 protein are joined into one entry that keeps the most common DNA and genes. The V and J calls here are based on TCRdb, not the publication. The sample table contains hundreds of thousands of distinct CDR3 sequences; only one count was recorded for about 35% of them. Around 30% of the sample goes to the ten largest clones.

Stable Graves' hyperthyroidism was defined as no progression to ophthalmopathy during 18 months of follow-up. Hyperthyroidism patients were aged 18 to 65 years and newly diagnosed, with disease duration of less than 2 months. The study excluded patients with uncontrolled infections, other autoimmune diseases, pregnancy or lactation. Clinical symptoms, serum thyroxine and TRAb, thyroid ultrasound, and orbital computed tomography formed the basis for the diagnoses. Ficoll-Paque density gradient centrifugation was used to isolate PBMCs from about 9 ml of fresh peripheral blood. Total RNA was extracted using Trizol reagent, and RNA quality was assessed on an Agilent 2100 Bioanalyzer.

Sequencing input: blood. The chain links TRBV7-9 with TRBJ1-6; TRBD1 is possibly the D segment (6 matching bases). The receptor was derived from a woman between 40 and 55 years old with Graves' hyperthyroidism. The DNA sequence is given as TGTGCCAGCAGCTTAGATCGGGGGGCAAATTCACCCCTCCACTTT. Its product reads: CASSLDRGANSPLHF.